This T cell receptor beta chain is from a study of blood T cell repertoires in COVID-19. Original methodology: Nucleated cell number was recorded as an estimate derived from reference gene primer amplification. This table comes from immunoSEQ multiplex PCR, and its TCRdb copy is limited to in-frame clones, with some not included. For V, J and clone size, that table is used; D and trimming come from the DNA. Found here are around 450,000 clones, 90% of them singletons; the top ten hold more than 0.55%. Cohort allocation depended upon clinical history that participants reported. Cohort 3 recovery required two negative PCRs, clearance, or symptom resolution. Regarding this clone: The sample contains more than one DNA sequence encoding this CDR3.

Sequenced sample: PBMCs or T cells enriched from blood (not recorded which). The receptor was derived from a man aged 18 to 30 who had recovered from COVID-19.

CDR3 region: CASSYLQGNSPLHF. As DNA, the CDR3 is TGTGCCAGCAGTTACTTACAGGGCAATTCACCCCTCCACTTT. V gene TRBV6-5 combines with J gene TRBJ1-6; possible D gene TRBD1, 6 bases. V gave up 1 base and J gave up 7 bases, with 8 bases separating them. CDR1 is MNHEY, CDR2 SVGAGI, per germline. The CDR3 has 14 amino acids.